These 9 T cell receptor beta chains share one sample of origin, sequenced in a study of beta chain features in type 1 diabetes. Every isolated RNA sample was fully reverse transcribed, so sequencing captured expressed TCRB transcripts. Clones were sequenced by immunoSEQ multiplex PCR, and TCRdb holds only the in-frame ones, with some missing. There are hundreds of thousands of clones in the sample; 15% to 19% occur only once, and under 0.095% lies in the top ten. What was sequenced was naive CD4+ T cells from blood. The receptor set was obtained from a man aged 18 to 30 in good health.

This clone appeared many times. Other DNA variants within this sample encode the same CDR3. The rearrangement links TRBV10-3 to TRBJ2-1; D not certain. Germline values: CDR1 ENHRY, CDR2 SYGVKD. The V and J ends lost 2 bases and 7 bases respectively, with 6 bases between them. The CDR3 sequence is 12 residues long. CDR3 DNA sequence: TGTGCCATCAGTGAGGCTGTTAATGAGCAGTTCTTC. The encoded protein is CAISEAVNEQFF.

The chain combines TRBV30 with TRBJ1-2; weak D call: TRBD1 (6 bases). Per germline, CDR1 GTSNPN and CDR2 SVGIG (reference sequence). The V end was cut by 5 bases, the J end by 4 bases, with 14 bases between. The CDR3 runs 13 residues. The CDR3 nucleotides are TGTGCCTGGTACAGGGTATTCGGCTATGGCTACACCTTC. This translates into CAWYRVFGYGYTF. Filled out from reference TRBV30 and TRBJ1-2, the complete variable domain reads SQTIHQWPATLVQPVGSPLSLECTVEGTSNPNLYWYRQAAGRGLQLLFYSVGIGQISSEVPQNLSASRPQDRQFILSSKKLLLSDSGFYLCAWYRVFGYGYTFGSGTRLTVV.

This clone was counted between two and nine times. The chain recombines TRBV4-2 with TRBJ2-1; 15 nucleotides agree with TRBD2. Trimming removed 3 bases from V and 9 bases from J; junction bases left unmatched: 6. CDR3 length: 16 amino acids. Looked up from germline, CDR1 is LGHNA and CDR2 is YNFKEQ. This CDR3 is CASSHPGLAGGREQFF. The CDR3 DNA is TGTGCCAGCAGCCACCCCGGACTAGCGGGGGGGCGTGAGCAGTTCTTC.

The chain joins TRBV7-2 to TRBJ1-5, with TRBD1 identical over 8 bases. Germline V gene data show CDR1 as SGHTA and CDR2 as FQGNSA. The V gene end was trimmed by 2 bases and the J gene end by 3 bases; junction bases not matched to a gene: 6. This CDR3 is 16 amino acids long. This chain's CDR3 is CASSLQGAGNNQPQHF. CDR3 bases: TGTGCCAGCAGCTTACAGGGGGCGGGGAACAATCAGCCCCAGCATTTT.

This chain joins TRBV29-1 and TRBJ2-5; no definite D call. This CDR3 has 15 amino acids. Trimming pared 0 bases from V and 5 bases from J, leaving 16 bases between. Germline V lookup: CDR1 SQVTM, CDR2 ANQGSEA. CDR3 in amino acids: CSVEDHGGRAETQYF. In DNA, the CDR3 is TGCAGCGTTGAAGATCACGGTGGAAGGGCGGAGACCCAGTACTTC.

This clone turned up a few times. The J gene is TRBJ2-3, the V gene TRBV27; possible D gene TRBD1, 5 bases. The CDR3 runs to 10 residues. Germline CDR1 is MNHEY and CDR2 is SMNVEV (reference sequence). V gave up 5 bases and J gave up 11 bases, with 8 bases separating them. In nucleotides, the CDR3 is TGTGCCAGCAGTGCAGGGAAGCAGTATTTT. Translation: CASSAGKQYF.

This clone was detected only a few times. V usage is TRBV7-3 and J usage is TRBJ1-1; the D is unclear. The CDR3 loop spans 16 amino acids. Per germline, CDR1 SGHTA and CDR2 FQGTGA. V lost 4 bases to trimming and J lost 5 bases, with 20 bases between them. The CDR3, as DNA: TGTGCCAGCAGCTCCAGTTCTGGGGTCTTCGCGACTGAAGCTTTCTTT. It is translated as CASSSSSGVFATEAFF.

The chain uses TRBV27 and TRBJ1-5, with 7 positions matching TRBD1. With 5 bases clipped from V and 0 bases from J, the junction kept 10 bases outside the gene matches. The CDR3 consists of 17 residues. Germline V lookup: CDR1 MNHEY, CDR2 SMNVEV (reference sequence). DNA of the CDR3: TGTGCCAGCAGTCCACGACAGGGCGGCGATAGCAATCAGCCCCAGCATTTT. This encodes CASSPRQGGDSNQPQHF.

This clone was counted a few times. This chain joins TRBV4-3 and TRBJ2-3; D might be TRBD2 (7 bases). Germline lookup yields CDR1 LGHNA and CDR2 YSLEER. The ends were cut back, 4 bases at V and 3 bases at J, with 20 bases in the middle. The CDR3 contains 17 residues. CDR3 in DNA: TGCGCCAGCAGCCTTAGGGGGGGATCTCAGAGGACAGATACGCAGTATTTT. Protein: CASSLRGGSQRTDTQYF.